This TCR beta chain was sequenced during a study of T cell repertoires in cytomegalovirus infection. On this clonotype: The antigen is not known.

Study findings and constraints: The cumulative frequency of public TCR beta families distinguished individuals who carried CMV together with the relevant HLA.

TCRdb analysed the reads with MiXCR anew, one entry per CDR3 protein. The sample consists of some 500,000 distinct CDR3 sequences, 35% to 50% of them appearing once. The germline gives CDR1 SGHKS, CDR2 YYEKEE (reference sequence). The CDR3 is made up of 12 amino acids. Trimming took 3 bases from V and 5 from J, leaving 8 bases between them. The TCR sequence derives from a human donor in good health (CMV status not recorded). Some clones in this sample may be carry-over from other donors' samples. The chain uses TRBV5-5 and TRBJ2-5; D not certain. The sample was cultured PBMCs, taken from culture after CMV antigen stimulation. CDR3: CASSSLTETQYF. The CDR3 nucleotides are TGTGCCAGCAGCTCCCTAACGGAGACCCAGTACTTC.